Shown below are 20 T cell receptor beta chains from a single sample sequenced in a study of blood T cell repertoires in COVID-19. Repertoires were generated with immunoSEQ multiplex PCR, while TCRdb's copy carries only in-frame clones and drops some. The top ten hold less than 3.5% of the sample, which has over 200,000 clones, 85% to 90% seen once. The specimen was peripheral blood. The receptors were sampled from a man aged 30 to 45 with COVID-19, enrolled during active disease.

The V gene is TRBV18, the J gene TRBJ1-3, with 12 bases fitting TRBD1. The CDR3 has 19 residues. Germline CDR1 reads KGHSH; CDR2 reads LQKENI. With 1 base clipped from V and 2 bases from J, the junction kept 9 bases outside the gene matches. CDR3 amino acids: CASSPLAPGQGATGNTIYF. The DNA of the CDR3 is TGTGCCAGCTCACCACTTGCGCCGGGACAGGGGGCGACTGGAAACACCATATATTTT. Full variable domain (missing parts from reference TRBV18 and TRBJ1-3): NAGVMQNPRHLVRRRGQEARLRCSPMKGHSHVYWYRQLPEEGLKFMVYLQKENIIDESGMPKERFSAEFPKEGPSILRIQQVVRGDSAAYFCASSPLAPGQGATGNTIYFGEGSWLTVV.

The V and J genes are TRBV7-2 and TRBJ2-7; tentative D call: TRBD1 (5 bases). Germline V gives CDR1 SGHTA, CDR2 FQGNSA. V lost 4 bases to trimming and J lost 2 bases, with 12 bases between them. There are 14 residues in the CDR3. The CDR3 reads CASSSQRQTYEQYF. The CDR3 nucleotides are TGTGCCAGCAGCTCCCAAAGACAGACCTACGAGCAGTACTTC.

There are a few counts of this clone. The gene calls are TRBV19 and TRBJ1-2, with 10 positions matching TRBD1. Germline CDR1 LNHDA, CDR2 SQIVND (reference sequence). CDR3 size: 16 residues. After removal of 5 bases from V and 5 bases from J, the junction contained 11 bases not matched to a gene. CDR3 coding DNA: TGTGCCAGTAGTTTCCTCGGGACAGGGGAGCAATATGGCTACACCTTC. Amino acids: CASSFLGTGEQYGYTF.

This sequence joins TRBV5-1 and TRBJ2-7; TRBD2 aligns across 11 bases. The V gene's germline CDR1 is SGHRS and CDR2 YFSETQ. The CDR3 runs 16 residues. V gave up 2 bases and J gave up 6 bases; unmatched junction bases: 10. The CDR3 DNA sequence: TGCGCCAGCAGCTTCTCGCTAGCGGGAGGTTCGCGCGAGCAGTACTTC. This encodes CASSFSLAGGSREQYF. Full variable domain (outside the CDR3, taken from reference TRBV5-1 and TRBJ2-7): KAGVTQTPRYLIKTRGQQVTLSCSPISGHRSVSWYQQTPGQGLQFLFEYFSETQRNKGNFPGRFSGRQFSNSRSEMNVSTLELGDSALYLCASSFSLAGGSREQYFGPGTRLTVT.

The chain employs TRBV6-5 and TRBJ1-6; 7 positions agree with TRBD1. V lost 6 bases to trimming and J lost 0 bases; unmatched junction nucleotides: 2. In germline, CDR1 is MNHEY, CDR2 SVGAGI. The CDR3 loop spans 15 amino acids. CDR3 amino acids: CASRGQNSYNSPLHF. As DNA, the CDR3 is TGTGCCAGCAGGGGACAGAACTCCTATAATTCACCCCTCCACTTT.

The chain employs TRBV7-9 and TRBJ2-3, with 12 bases that match TRBD2. V dropped 5 bases and J dropped 2; count of bases not matched to a gene: 5. CDR1 and CDR2 from the germline V gene are SEHNR and FQNEAQ (reference sequence). The CDR3 totals 16 residues. The CDR3 DNA follows: TGTGCCAGCAGCCCCGGACTAGCGGGGCACACAGATACGCAGTATTTT. Amino acid sequence: CASSPGLAGHTDTQYF.

Here the CDR3 reads CASSQAVRGEQFF. Written as DNA, the CDR3 is TGTGCCAGCAGCCAAGCCGTCCGGGGTGAGCAGTTCTTC. The chain joins TRBV3-1 (or the pseudogene TRBV3-2) to TRBJ2-1; a weak D match, TRBD2 (5 bases). V lost 1 base and J 9 bases, leaving 10 bases between the germline ends. This CDR3 is built from 13 residues. CDR1 is LGHDT and CDR2 is YNNKEL in the germline V gene (reference sequence).

The CDR3 reads CASSPPGLAGNNEQFF. DNA of the CDR3: TGTGCCAGCTCACCACCGGGGCTAGCGGGAAACAATGAGCAGTTCTTC. V is TRBV18 and J is TRBJ2-1, with 9 bases that match TRBD2. Trimming at V came to 0 bases and at J to 5 bases, leaving 5 bases not matched to a gene. Germline-derived CDR1 and CDR2 are KGHSH and LQKENI. This CDR3 contains 16 residues.

The rearrangement links TRBV18 to TRBJ2-3, with 8 bases fitting TRBD2. J was trimmed by 4 bases and V by 3 bases; bases with no gene match: 3. In germline, CDR1 is KGHSH, CDR2 LQKENI. This CDR3 is 14 amino acids long. The DNA for the CDR3 is TGTGCCAGCTCACCGAGCGGGAGCGCAGATACGCAGTATTTT. Translated: CASSPSGSADTQYF.

J is TRBJ2-1 and V is TRBV5-4; 16 positions agree with TRBD2. Germline trimming cut 5 bases from V and 4 bases from J; bases unmatched to any gene: 15. Germline values: CDR1 SGHNT, CDR2 YYREEE (reference sequence). The CDR3 contains 20 residues. Here the CDR3 reads CASRGGTSGRARSRYNEQFF. Here the CDR3 DNA reads TGTGCCAGCAGGGGGGGGACTAGCGGGAGGGCCCGGTCTAGATACAATGAGCAGTTCTTC.

The chain is built from TRBV24-1 and TRBJ2-5; no clear D gene. In germline, CDR1 is KGHDR, CDR2 SFDVKD. Trimming shortened V by 4 bases and J by 4 bases, and 3 bases separated the two germline ends. This CDR3 is 11 amino acids long. The CDR3 DNA reads as TGTGCCACCAGTGAGCGAGAGACCCAGTACTTC. The encoded protein is CATSERETQYF.

J is TRBJ2-1 and V is TRBV24-1, with 14 bases aligning to TRBD2. This CDR3 is 15 amino acids long. V shed 4 bases and J 8 bases; nucleotides not matched to a gene: 3. Germline values: CDR1 KGHDR, CDR2 SFDVKD. CDR3 bases: TGTGCCACCAGTGAGCAGGGACTAGCGGGAGATGAGCAGTTCTTC. Protein product: CATSEQGLAGDEQFF.

The rearrangement joins TRBV28 to TRBJ1-4; possibly TRBD1 for D (6 bases). Trimming removed 6 bases from V and 4 bases from J, with 12 bases in between. The CDR3 is 14 amino acids. Germline V gene data show CDR1 as MDHEN and CDR2 as SYDVKM. DNA for the CDR3: TGTGCCAGCAGCCGGACAGCCCTTAATGAAAAACTGTTTTTT. Its translation is CASSRTALNEKLFF.

V is TRBV7-2 and J is TRBJ1-2, with 7 bases that match TRBD1. V lost 5 bases, J lost 5 bases, and 5 bases stayed unmatched. Per the germline V gene, CDR1 is SGHTA and CDR2 is FQGNSA. The length of the CDR3 is 13 residues. CDR3: CASSRQGKYGYTF. DNA for the CDR3: TGTGCCAGCAGCCGACAGGGAAAATATGGCTACACCTTC.

The genes are TRBV19 and TRBJ2-7, with 7 bases identical to TRBD1. The CDR3 is 17 amino acids. With V trimmed by 0 bases and J by 0 bases, 8 bases remained unmatched. The germline V gene encodes CDR1 LNHDA and CDR2 SQIVND (reference sequence). The CDR3 coding sequence is TGTGCCAGTAGTATAGACTACAGGGGCGATTTCTCCTACGAGCAGTACTTC. This sequence encodes CASSIDYRGDFSYEQYF.

This clone came up once. The CDR3 protein is CASSLDGTGTDTIYF. DNA for the CDR3: TGTGCCAGCAGCTTAGACGGGACAGGCACGGACACCATATATTTT. The V and J genes are TRBV7-2 and TRBJ1-3; 8 bases are a match to TRBD1. This CDR3 has 15 residues. Germline lookup yields CDR1 SGHTA and CDR2 FQGNSA. V was clipped by 1 base and J by 8 bases; unmatched bases: 7.

The chain joins TRBV5-1 to TRBJ1-6; 7 nucleotides align to TRBD1. The CDR3 is made up of 17 amino acids. J gave up 6 bases and V 2 bases, and 11 bases lay outside the gene matches. In germline, CDR1 is SGHRS, CDR2 YFSETQ. CDR3 residues: CASSFAPSDRANSPLHF. DNA for the CDR3: TGCGCCAGCAGCTTCGCTCCTTCCGACAGGGCTAATTCACCCCTCCACTTT.

V usage is TRBV28 and J usage is TRBJ2-7; TRBD2 agrees at 8 bases. Looked up from germline, CDR1 is MDHEN and CDR2 is SYDVKM. The length of the CDR3 is 14 residues. Trimming cost V 6 bases and J 3 bases; bases outside gene matches: 7. DNA for the CDR3: TGTGCCAGCAGGCCCTGGGCGGGAGGCTACGAGCAGTACTTC. This codes for CASRPWAGGYEQYF.

This clone was recorded only once. The chain recombines TRBV5-1 with TRBJ2-7; D unclear. The V gene lost 0 bases and the J gene lost 3 bases, with 10 bases spanning the gap. In germline, CDR1 is SGHRS, CDR2 YFSETQ. CDR3 length: 14 residues. The DNA for the CDR3 is TGCGCCAGCAGCTTGGCCTCCTTAGACTACGAGCAGTACTTC. It specifies CASSLASLDYEQYF.

The CDR3 DNA follows: TGTGCCAGCAGTTACCCGTTCACACAGGAGCCCCAGCATTTT. Amino acid sequence: CASSYPFTQEPQHF. The rearrangement links TRBV6-2 or TRBV6-3 to TRBJ1-5; D is perhaps TRBD1 (5 bases). There are 14 residues in the CDR3. The V end lost 2 bases, the J end lost 8 bases, and 13 bases lay between the germline ends. CDR1 and CDR2 (germline): MNHEY, SVGEGT.